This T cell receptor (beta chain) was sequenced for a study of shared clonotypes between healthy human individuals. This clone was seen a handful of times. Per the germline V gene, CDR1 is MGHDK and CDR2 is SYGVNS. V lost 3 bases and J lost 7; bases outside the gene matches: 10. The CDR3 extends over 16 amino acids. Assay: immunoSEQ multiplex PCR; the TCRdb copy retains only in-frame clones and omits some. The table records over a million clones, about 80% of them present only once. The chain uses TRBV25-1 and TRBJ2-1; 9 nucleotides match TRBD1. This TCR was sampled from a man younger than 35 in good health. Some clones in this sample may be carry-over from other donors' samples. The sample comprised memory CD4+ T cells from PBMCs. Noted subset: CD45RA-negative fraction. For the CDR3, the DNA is TGTGCCAGCAGTGATGGTTTGGGGACAGGGTCAAATGAGCAGTTCTTC. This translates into CASSDGLGTGSNEQFF.